In this sample, the clone carrying this TCR beta chain turned up many times. The antigen is unknown. Germline V gene sequence: CDR1 SGHAT, CDR2 FQNNGV. The CDR3 covers 13 residues. Losses at the gene ends were 10 bases for V and 1 base for J; bases not matched to a gene: 3. The data are from a study of early T cells in non-severe SARS-CoV-2 infection. About the study: Sequencing of bulk RNA from unsorted whole blood was done, without chain pairing.

In the library, individual cDNA molecules carried attached unique molecular identifiers. MiXCR, applied by TCRdb to the 5' RACE reads, yields one record per CDR3 protein. The repertoire holds tens of thousands of distinct CDR3 sequences, with less than 15% as singletons. Whole-study results and caveats: Clonotype matching in VDJdb favored anti-spike CD8 responses and did not capture private and CD4 specificities.

This chain joins TRBV11-2 and TRBJ2-2; 7 nucleotides align to TRBD2. Sequencing input: whole blood. This receptor was identified in an adult who was a healthcare worker with PCR-confirmed SARS-CoV-2 infection or an uninfected control (not recorded which). The CDR3 loop reads CATRGENTGELFF. The CDR3 DNA reads as TGTGCCACCCGGGGGGAGAACACCGGGGAGCTGTTTTTT.